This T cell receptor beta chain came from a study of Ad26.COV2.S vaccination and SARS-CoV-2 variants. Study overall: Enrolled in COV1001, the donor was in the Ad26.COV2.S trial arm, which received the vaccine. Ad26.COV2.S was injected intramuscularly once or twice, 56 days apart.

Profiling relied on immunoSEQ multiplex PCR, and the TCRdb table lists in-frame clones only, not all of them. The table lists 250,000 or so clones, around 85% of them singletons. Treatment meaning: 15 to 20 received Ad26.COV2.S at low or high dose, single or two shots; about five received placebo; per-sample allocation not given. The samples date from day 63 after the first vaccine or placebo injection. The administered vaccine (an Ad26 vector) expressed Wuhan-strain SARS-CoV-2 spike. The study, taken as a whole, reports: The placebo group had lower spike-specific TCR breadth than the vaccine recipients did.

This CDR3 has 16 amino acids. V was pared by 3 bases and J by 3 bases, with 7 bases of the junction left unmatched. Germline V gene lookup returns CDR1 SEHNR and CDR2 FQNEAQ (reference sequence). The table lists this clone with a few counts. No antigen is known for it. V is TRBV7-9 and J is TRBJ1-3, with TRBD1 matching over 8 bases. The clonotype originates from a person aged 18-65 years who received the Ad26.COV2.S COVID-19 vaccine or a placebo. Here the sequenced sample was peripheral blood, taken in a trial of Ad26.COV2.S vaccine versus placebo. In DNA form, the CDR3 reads TGTGCCAGCAGCTTTAAAACTGGACAGGGTGGAAACACCATATATTTT. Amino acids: CASSFKTGQGGNTIYF.